This T cell receptor (beta chain) was sequenced for a study of early T cells in non-severe SARS-CoV-2 infection. TCRdb processed the 5' RACE reads anew with MiXCR; each CDR3 protein has one entry. The sample lists approximately 50,000 distinct CDR3 sequences, about 9.3% occurring once. Germline values: CDR1 SNHLY, CDR2 FYNNEI. CDR3 length equals 14 residues. Trimming removed 2 bases from V and 5 bases from J; junction bases left unmatched: 0. The chain joins TRBV2 to TRBJ2-1; 10 bases are shared with TRBD2. This TCR derives from an adult who was a healthcare worker with PCR-confirmed SARS-CoV-2 infection or an uninfected control (not recorded which). The sequenced sample consisted of whole blood. The CDR3 region is CASSETSGNNEQFF. The DNA for the CDR3 is TGTGCCAGCAGTGAAACTAGCGGGAACAATGAGCAGTTCTTC.